The clone carrying this TCR beta chain was seen once. Antigen unknown. The sequencing template was cDNA reverse transcribed from extracted RNA. Assay used: immunoSEQ multiplex PCR; TCRdb lists only in-frame clones, some missing. The sample holds about 160,000 clones, approximately 87% seen once. This specimen comes from a study of CD8+ T cells in alopecia areata. Study summary: Tofacitinib administration to treated patients was oral, at 5 to 10 mg twice daily. The study's findings and limits: Scalp samples also yield sequences of resident alphabeta T cells from normal skin.

The germline V gene encodes CDR1 SEHNR and CDR2 FQNEAQ (reference sequence). V shed 3 bases and J shed 4 bases, with 9 bases lying between them. The CDR3 is made up of 13 amino acids. Sampling of alopecia areata patients yielded lesional scalp punch biopsies as well as peripheral blood. This chain joins TRBV7-9 and TRBJ2-5, with D uncertain. Material: CD8+ T cells sorted from blood, obtained at week 0. This clonotype was sampled from a human donor with alopecia areata. The chain's CDR3 is CASSFGSVETQYF. In DNA form, the CDR3 reads TGTGCCAGCAGCTTCGGGTCCGTAGAGACCCAGTACTTC.